This paragraph covers one T cell receptor (beta chain) sequence. The antigen remains undetermined. This sample was taken from a study of cytomegalovirus exposure and HLA in healthy donors. Study-level results: HLA restriction was apparent for most CMV-associated TCR beta chains in a later analysis.

This CDR3 comprises 15 residues. Germline CDR1 and CDR2: MNHNS and SASEGT. V lost 6 bases to trimming and J lost 4 bases, with 16 bases between them. A multiplex PCR was run with 60 Vbeta primers and 13 Jbeta primers. Some clones are missing from TCRdb's copy, which holds only in-frame ones; the method was immunoSEQ multiplex PCR. In the table there are tens of thousands of clones, about 78% of which are singletons. Regarding donors, all were healthy bone marrow donors. Input material: PBMCs. The TCR sequence derives from a male donor in good health and CMV-seronegative. V gene TRBV6-1 combines with J gene TRBJ1-3; D gene ambiguous. CDR3 residues: CASRMGRSPGNTIYF. The CDR3 DNA is TGTGCCAGCAGAATGGGCCGGTCCCCGGGAAACACCATATATTTT.